Listed here are 8 T cell receptor beta chains from one sample, sequenced in a study of T cell responses to AZD1222 COVID-19 vaccine. The repertoire was sequenced with immunoSEQ multiplex PCR; TCRdb's copy has only in-frame clones and lacks some. This table has about 130,000 clones, roughly 90% appearing once. The material sequenced was peripheral blood, taken 28 days after the second AZD1222 dose. The receptors derive from an adult who received the AZD1222 COVID-19 vaccine.

The V call is TRBV6-5, the J call TRBJ1-1; 9 nucleotides agree with TRBD1. The CDR3 is made up of 14 amino acids. V gave up 6 bases and J gave up 5 bases; unmatched junction bases: 7. Germline CDR1 reads MNHEY; CDR2 reads SVGAGI. The CDR3 loop reads CASRPTGGGTEAFF. The CDR3 region has the DNA TGTGCCAGCAGGCCGACAGGGGGAGGAACTGAAGCTTTCTTT.

V and J are TRBV11-2 and TRBJ2-5; D is possibly TRBD1 (6 bases). The CDR3 spans 13 residues. Per the germline V gene, CDR1 is SGHAT and CDR2 is FQNNGV. Trimming took 6 bases from V and 2 from J, leaving 10 bases between them. The CDR3 nucleotides read TGTGCCAGCAGTACAGGGCATCAAGAGACCCAGTACTTC. This codes for CASSTGHQETQYF.

CDR3 protein: CASSLTARGSYNEQFF. Here the CDR3 DNA reads TGTGCCAGCAGCTTAACGGCCCGAGGCTCCTACAATGAGCAGTTCTTC. This sequence joins TRBV7-3 and TRBJ2-1; D not resolved. Germline V gene lookup returns CDR1 SGHTA and CDR2 FQGTGA. This CDR3 has 16 amino acids. V was trimmed by 0 bases and J by 0 bases, leaving 9 bases between them.

The chain uses TRBV11-3 and TRBJ1-2, with D unresolved. Trimming removed 5 bases from V and 4 bases from J, with 14 bases in between. The germline CDR1 and CDR2 sequences are SGHNT and YENEEA. The CDR3 consists of 14 residues. CDR3 sequence: CASSPRADTYGYTF. CDR3 nucleotides: TGTGCCAGCAGCCCTCGAGCAGATACCTATGGCTACACCTTC.

V usage is TRBV28 and J usage is TRBJ1-1, with 9 nucleotides matching TRBD1. V lost 6 bases and J lost 3; bases outside the gene matches: 5. Germline-derived CDR1 and CDR2 are MDHEN and SYDVKM. CDR3 size: 14 residues. CDR3 region: CASRPTGGDTEAFF. In DNA form, the CDR3 reads TGTGCCAGCAGACCCACAGGGGGCGACACTGAAGCTTTCTTT.

The gene calls are TRBV12-2 and TRBJ2-2; TRBD2 reflects the table's D call only, with no check against the DNA. TRBV12-2 is a listed pseudogene. There are 18 residues in the CDR3. For the CDR3, the DNA is TGTGCAAGTCGCTTAATTGGACTAGCGGCCTCGAACACCGGGGAGCTGTTTTTT. Its translation is CASRLIGLAASNTGELFF.

The chain combines TRBV11-3 with TRBJ1-6, with D hard to call. Per germline, CDR1 SGHNT and CDR2 YENEEA. V lost 5 bases, J lost 10 bases, and 12 bases lay in between. This CDR3 contains 13 residues. The DNA of the CDR3 is TGTGCCAGCAGCGCACGTCAAGTGTCACCCCTCCACTTT. Translation gives CASSARQVSPLHF.

This clone turned up a few times. The rearrangement uses TRBV3-1 (or the pseudogene TRBV3-2) and TRBJ2-3; D may be TRBD1 or TRBD2 (5 bases each). The CDR3 has 14 amino acids. Deletions cut 4 bases from V and 6 bases from J, with 14 bases between. Per germline, CDR1 LGHDT and CDR2 YNNKEL (reference sequence). The CDR3 DNA sequence: TGTGCCAGCAGCCTCAGGGACCCCAGGGATACGCAGTATTTT. Translated: CASSLRDPRDTQYF.